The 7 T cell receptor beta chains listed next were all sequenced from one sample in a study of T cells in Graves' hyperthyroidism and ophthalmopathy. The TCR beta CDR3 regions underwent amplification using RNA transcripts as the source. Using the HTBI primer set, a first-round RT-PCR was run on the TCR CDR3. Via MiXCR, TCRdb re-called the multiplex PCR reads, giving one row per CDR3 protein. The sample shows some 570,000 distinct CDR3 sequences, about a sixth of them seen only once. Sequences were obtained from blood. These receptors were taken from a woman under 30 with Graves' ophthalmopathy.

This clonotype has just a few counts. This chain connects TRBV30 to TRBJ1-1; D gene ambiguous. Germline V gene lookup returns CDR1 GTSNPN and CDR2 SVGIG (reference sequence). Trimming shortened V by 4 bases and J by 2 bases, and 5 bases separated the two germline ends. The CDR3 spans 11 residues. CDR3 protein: CAWIINTEAFF. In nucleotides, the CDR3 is TGTGCCTGGATAATAAACACTGAAGCTTTCTTT.

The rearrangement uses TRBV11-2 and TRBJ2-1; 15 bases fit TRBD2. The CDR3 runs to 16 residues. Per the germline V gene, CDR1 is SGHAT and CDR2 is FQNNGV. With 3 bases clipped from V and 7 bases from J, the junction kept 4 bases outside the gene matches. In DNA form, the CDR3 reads TGTGCCAGCAGCTTCGGACTAGCGGGAGGGCCGAATGAGCAGTTCTTC. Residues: CASSFGLAGGPNEQFF.

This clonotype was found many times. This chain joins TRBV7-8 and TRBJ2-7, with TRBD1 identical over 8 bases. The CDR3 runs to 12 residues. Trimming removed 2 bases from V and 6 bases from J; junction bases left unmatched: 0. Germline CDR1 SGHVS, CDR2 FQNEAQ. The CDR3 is CASSLTGGEQYF. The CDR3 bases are TGTGCCAGCAGCTTAACAGGGGGCGAGCAGTACTTC.

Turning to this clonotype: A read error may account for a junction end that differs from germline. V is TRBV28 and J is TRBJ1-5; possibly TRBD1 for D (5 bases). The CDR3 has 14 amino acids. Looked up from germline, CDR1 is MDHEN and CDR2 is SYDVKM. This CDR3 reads CASSQVQGNPPQHF. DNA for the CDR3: TGTGCCAGCAGCCAGGTCCAGGGCAATCCGCCCCAGCATTTT.

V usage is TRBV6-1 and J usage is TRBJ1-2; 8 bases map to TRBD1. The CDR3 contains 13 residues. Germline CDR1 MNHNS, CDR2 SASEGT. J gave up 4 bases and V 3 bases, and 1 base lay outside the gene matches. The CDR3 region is CASSEDRAYGYTF. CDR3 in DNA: TGTGCCAGCAGTGAGGACAGGGCCTATGGCTACACCTTC.

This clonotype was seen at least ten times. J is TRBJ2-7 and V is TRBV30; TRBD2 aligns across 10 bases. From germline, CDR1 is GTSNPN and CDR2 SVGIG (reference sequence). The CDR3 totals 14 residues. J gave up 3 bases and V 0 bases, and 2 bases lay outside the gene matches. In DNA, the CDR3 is TGTGCCTGGAGTGTAGGACTAGCGGACTACGAGCAGTACTTC. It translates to CAWSVGLADYEQYF.

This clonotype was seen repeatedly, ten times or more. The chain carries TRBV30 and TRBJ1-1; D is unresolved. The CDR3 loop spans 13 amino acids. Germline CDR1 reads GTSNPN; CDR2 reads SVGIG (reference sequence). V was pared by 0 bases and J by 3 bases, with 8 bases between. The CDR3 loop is CAWSVDEDTEAFF. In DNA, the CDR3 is TGTGCCTGGAGTGTAGATGAGGACACTGAAGCTTTCTTT. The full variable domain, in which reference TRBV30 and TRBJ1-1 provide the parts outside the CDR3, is SQTIHQWPATLVQPVGSPLSLECTVEGTSNPNLYWYRQAAGRGLQLLFYSVGIGQISSEVPQNLSASRPQDRQFILSSKKLLLSDSGFYLCAWSVDEDTEAFFGQGTRLTVV.